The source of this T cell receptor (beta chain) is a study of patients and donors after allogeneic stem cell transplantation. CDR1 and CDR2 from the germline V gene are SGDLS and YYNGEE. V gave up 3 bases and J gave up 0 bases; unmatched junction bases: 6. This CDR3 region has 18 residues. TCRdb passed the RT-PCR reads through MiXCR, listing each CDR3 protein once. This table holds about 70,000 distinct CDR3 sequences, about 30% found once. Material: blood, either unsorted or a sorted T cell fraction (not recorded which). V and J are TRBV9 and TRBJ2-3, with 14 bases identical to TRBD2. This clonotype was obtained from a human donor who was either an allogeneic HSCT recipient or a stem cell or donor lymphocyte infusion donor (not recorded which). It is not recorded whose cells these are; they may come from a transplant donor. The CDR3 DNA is TGTGCCAGCAGCGCCGGGACTAGCGGGGGAACTAGCACAGATACGCAGTATTTT. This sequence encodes CASSAGTSGGTSTDTQYF.